The clone carrying this TCR beta chain was seen more than once but under ten times. Its specificity is unknown. The data were obtained in a study of beta chain features in type 1 diabetes. Sequencing targeted expressed TCRB transcripts, as all isolated RNA had been reverse transcribed. TCRdb keeps only in-frame clones here, not all; method: immunoSEQ multiplex PCR. The table records roughly 400,000 clones, approximately 14% of them present only once. Per germline, CDR1 SGHVS and CDR2 FNYEAQ. The V segment lost 5 bases and the J segment 4 bases; nucleotides outside the gene matches: 10. The CDR3 consists of 16 residues. General study findings and limits: HLA influence on TCRB rearrangement stayed unresolved here.

The sequence was collected from a man aged 25-45 years in good health. The specimen sequenced was naive CD4+ T cells from blood. The chain employs TRBV7-6 and TRBJ2-2; 7 bases map to TRBD2. CDR3 amino acids: CASSPLAEFVTGELFF. The CDR3 DNA follows: TGTGCCAGCAGCCCCCTAGCGGAATTTGTCACCGGGGAGCTGTTTTTT. The full variable domain, in which reference TRBV7-6 and TRBJ2-2 provide the parts outside the CDR3, is GAGVSQSPRYKVTKRGQDVALRCDPISGHVSLYWYRQALGQGPEFLTYFNYEAQQDKSGLPNDRFSAERPEGSISTLTIQRTEQRDSAMYRCASSPLAEFVTGELFFGEGSRLTVL.